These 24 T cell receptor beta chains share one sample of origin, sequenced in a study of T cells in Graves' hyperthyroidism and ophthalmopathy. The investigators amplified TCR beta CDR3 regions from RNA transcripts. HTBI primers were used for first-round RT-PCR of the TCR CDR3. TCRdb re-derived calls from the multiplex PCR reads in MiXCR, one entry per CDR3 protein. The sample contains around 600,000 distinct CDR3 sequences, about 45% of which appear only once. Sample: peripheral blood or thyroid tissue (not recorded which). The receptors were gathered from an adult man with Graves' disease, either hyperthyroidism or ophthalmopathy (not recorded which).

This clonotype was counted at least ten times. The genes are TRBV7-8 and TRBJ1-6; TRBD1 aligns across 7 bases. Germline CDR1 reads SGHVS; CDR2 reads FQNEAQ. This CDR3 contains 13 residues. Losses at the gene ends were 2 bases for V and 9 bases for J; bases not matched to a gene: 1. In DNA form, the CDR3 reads TGTGCCAGCAGCTTAAACAGGGGTTCACCCCTCCACTTT. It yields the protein CASSLNRGSPLHF.

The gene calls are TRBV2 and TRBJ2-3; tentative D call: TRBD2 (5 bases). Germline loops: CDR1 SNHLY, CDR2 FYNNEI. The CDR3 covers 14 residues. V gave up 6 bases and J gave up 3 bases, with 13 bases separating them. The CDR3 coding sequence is TGTGCCAGCAGCAGAGCTAGCATTACAGATACGCAGTATTTT. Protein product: CASSRASITDTQYF.

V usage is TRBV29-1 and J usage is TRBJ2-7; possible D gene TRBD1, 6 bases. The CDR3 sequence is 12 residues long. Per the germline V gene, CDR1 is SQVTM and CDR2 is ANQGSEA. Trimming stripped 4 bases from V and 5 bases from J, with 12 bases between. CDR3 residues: CSVVPGVNEQYF. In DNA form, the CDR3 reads TGCAGCGTTGTTCCAGGGGTGAACGAGCAGTACTTC.

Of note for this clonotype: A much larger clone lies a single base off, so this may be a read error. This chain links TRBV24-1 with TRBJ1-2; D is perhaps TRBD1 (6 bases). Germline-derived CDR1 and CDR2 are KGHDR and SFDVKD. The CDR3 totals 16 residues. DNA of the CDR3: TGTGCCATCAGTGACAGGACCGAACCAGCTAACTATGGCTACACCTTC. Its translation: CAISDRTEPANYGYTF.

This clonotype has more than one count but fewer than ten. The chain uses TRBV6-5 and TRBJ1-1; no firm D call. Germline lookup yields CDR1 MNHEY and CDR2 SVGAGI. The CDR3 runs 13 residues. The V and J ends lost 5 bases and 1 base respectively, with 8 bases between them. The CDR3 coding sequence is TGTGCCAGCAGTAAACAAGCGAACACTGAAGCTTTCTTT. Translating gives CASSKQANTEAFF.

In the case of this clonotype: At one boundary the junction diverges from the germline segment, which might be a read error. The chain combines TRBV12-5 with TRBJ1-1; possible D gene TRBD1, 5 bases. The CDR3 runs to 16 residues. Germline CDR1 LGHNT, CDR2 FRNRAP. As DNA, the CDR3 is TGTGCTAGTGGTCTGGTAGTGGCGGGACTGGTCACTGAAGCTTTCTTT. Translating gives CASGLVVAGLVTEAFF.

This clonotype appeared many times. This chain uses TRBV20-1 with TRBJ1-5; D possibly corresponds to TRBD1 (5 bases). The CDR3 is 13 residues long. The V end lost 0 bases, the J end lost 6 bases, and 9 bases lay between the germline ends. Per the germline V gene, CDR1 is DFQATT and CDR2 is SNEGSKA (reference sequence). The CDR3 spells CSAREGVSQPQHF. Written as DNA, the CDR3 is TGCAGTGCTAGAGAGGGGGTTAGTCAGCCCCAGCATTTT.

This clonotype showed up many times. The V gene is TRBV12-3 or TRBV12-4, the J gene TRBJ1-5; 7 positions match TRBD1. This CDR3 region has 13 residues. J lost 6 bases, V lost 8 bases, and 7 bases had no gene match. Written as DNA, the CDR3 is TGTGCCAGCGACGACAGGGAAAGTCAGCCCCAGCATTTT. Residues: CASDDRESQPQHF.

The CDR3 region has the DNA TGCGCCAGCAGCGACCCGGGACAGTGGGCCGGGGAGCTGTTTTTT. Its protein product is CASSDPGQWAGELFF. The V call is TRBV5-1, the J call TRBJ2-2, with 7 bases aligning to TRBD1. The CDR3 is 15 residues long. The V gene end was trimmed by 4 bases and the J gene end by 6 bases; junction bases not matched to a gene: 9. Germline V gives CDR1 SGHRS, CDR2 YFSETQ. Supplemented by reference TRBV5-1 and TRBJ2-2, the full variable domain reads KAGVTQTPRYLIKTRGQQVTLSCSPISGHRSVSWYQQTPGQGLQFLFEYFSETQRNKGNFPGRFSGRQFSNSRSEMNVSTLELGDSALYLCASSDPGQWAGELFFGEGSRLTVL.

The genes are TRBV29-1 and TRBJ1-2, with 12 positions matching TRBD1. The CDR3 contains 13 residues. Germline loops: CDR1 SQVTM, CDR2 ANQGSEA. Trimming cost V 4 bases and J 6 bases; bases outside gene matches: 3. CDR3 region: CSVVGTGGDGYTF. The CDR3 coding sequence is TGCAGCGTTGTTGGGACAGGGGGCGATGGCTACACCTTC.

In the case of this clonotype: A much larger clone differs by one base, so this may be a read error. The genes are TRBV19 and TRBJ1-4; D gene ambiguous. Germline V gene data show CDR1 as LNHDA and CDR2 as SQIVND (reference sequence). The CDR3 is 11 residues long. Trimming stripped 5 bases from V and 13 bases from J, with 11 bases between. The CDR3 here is CASSHPGRLFF. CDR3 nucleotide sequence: TGTGCCAGTAGTCATCCCGGGCGACTGTTTTTT.

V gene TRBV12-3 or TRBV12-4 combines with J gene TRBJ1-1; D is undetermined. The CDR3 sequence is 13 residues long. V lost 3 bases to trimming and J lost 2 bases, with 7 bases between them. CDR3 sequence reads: CASSFSYNTEAFF. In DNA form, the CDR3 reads TGTGCCAGCAGTTTCAGTTATAACACTGAAGCTTTCTTT.

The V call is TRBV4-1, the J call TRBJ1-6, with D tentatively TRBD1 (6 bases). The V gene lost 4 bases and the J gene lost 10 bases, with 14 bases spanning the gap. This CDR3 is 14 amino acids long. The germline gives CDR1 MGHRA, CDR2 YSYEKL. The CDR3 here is CASSPQGGGSPLHF. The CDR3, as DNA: TGCGCCAGCAGCCCCCAGGGAGGGGGATCACCCCTCCACTTT.

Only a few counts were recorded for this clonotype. The CDR3 loop reads CAINEMGLTSSYEQYF. CDR3 DNA: TGTGCCATCAATGAAATGGGGTTGACGAGCTCCTACGAGCAGTACTTC. This chain links TRBV10-3 with TRBJ2-7; D is uncertain. Per germline, CDR1 ENHRY and CDR2 SYGVKD. V lost 7 bases and J 0 bases, leaving 19 bases between the germline ends. The CDR3 covers 16 residues.

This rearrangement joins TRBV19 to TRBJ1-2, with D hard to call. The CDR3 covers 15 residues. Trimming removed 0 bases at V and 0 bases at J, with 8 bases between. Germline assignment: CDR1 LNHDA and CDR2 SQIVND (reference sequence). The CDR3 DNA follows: TGTGCCAGTAGTATAGATGCCGGGACTAACTATGGCTACACCTTC. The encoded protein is CASSIDAGTNYGYTF.

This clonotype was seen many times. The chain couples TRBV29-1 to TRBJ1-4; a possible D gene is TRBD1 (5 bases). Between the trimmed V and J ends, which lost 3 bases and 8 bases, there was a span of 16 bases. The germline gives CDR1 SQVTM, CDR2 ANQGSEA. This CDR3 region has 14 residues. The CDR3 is CSVDIRGSGEKLFF. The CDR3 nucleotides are TGCAGCGTTGATATTAGGGGTTCCGGGGAAAAACTGTTTTTT.

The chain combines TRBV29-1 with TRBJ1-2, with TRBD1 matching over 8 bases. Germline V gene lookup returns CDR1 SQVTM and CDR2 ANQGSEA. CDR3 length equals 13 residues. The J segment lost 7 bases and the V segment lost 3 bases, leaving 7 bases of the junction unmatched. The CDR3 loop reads CSVEGQGAGGYTF. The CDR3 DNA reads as TGCAGCGTTGAGGGCCAGGGGGCGGGTGGCTACACCTTC.

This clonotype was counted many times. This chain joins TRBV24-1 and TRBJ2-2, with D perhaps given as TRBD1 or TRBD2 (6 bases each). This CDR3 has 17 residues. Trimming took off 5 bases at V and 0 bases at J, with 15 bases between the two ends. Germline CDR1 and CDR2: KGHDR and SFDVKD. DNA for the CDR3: TGTGCCACCAGTGCCGTAGGGGGGAGTGCGAACACCGGGGAGCTGTTTTTT. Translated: CATSAVGGSANTGELFF.

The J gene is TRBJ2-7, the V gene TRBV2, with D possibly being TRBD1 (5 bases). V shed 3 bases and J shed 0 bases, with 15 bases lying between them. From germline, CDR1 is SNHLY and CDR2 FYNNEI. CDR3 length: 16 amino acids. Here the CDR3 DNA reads TGTGCCAGCAGTGACCTGACAGAAAGGAGCTCCTACGAGCAGTACTTC. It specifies CASSDLTERSSYEQYF.

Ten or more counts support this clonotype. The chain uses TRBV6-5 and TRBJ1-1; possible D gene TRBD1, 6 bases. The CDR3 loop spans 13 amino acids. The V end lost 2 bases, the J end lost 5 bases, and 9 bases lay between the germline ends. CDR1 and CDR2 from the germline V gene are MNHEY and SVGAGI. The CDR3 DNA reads TGTGCCAGCAGTTACGACAGGCGGACTGAAGCTTTCTTT. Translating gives CASSYDRRTEAFF.

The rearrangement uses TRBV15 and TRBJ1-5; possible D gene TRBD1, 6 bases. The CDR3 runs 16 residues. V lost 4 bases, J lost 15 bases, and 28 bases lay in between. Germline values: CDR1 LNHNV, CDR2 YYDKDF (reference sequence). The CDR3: CATSKTTGYSNQSRHF. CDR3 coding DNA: TGTGCCACCAGCAAGACGACAGGCTATAGCAATCAGTCCCGGCATTTT.

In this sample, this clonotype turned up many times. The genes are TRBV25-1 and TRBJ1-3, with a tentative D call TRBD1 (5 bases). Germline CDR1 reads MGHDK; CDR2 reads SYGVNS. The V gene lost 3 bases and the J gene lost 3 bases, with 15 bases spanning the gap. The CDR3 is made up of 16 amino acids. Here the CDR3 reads CASSDLGHVVGNTIYF. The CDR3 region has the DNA TGTGCCAGCAGTGACCTCGGACATGTCGTTGGAAACACCATATATTTT.

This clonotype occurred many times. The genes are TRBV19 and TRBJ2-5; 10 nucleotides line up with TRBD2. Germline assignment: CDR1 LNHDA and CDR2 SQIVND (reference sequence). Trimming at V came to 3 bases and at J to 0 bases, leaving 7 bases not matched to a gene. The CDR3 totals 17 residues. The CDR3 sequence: CASSMGSGLAYQETQYF. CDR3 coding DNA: TGTGCCAGTAGTATGGGTTCGGGACTAGCGTACCAAGAGACCCAGTACTTC.

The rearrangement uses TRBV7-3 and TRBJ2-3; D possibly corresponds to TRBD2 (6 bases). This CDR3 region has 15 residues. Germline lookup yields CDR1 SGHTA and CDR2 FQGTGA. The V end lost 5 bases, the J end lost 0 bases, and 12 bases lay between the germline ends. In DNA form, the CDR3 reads TGTGCCAGCAGCCACGACGGGGGTAGCACAGATACGCAGTATTTT. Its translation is CASSHDGGSTDTQYF.